This is a list of T cell receptor beta chains from one sample in a study of patients and donors after allogeneic stem cell transplantation. TCRdb fed the RT-PCR reads into MiXCR, producing one record per CDR3 protein. The sample carries hundreds of thousands of distinct CDR3 sequences, roughly 13% recorded once. Sequencing was carried out using blood, either unsorted or a sorted T cell fraction (not recorded which). The source is a human donor who was either an allogeneic HSCT recipient or a stem cell or donor lymphocyte infusion donor (not recorded which). It is not recorded whose cells these are; they may come from a transplant donor. The CDR3 runs from the conserved cysteine through the conserved F or W. Fields, in order: clone size, J gene, V gene, D gene, CDR3 protein, CDR3 DNA. D genes are given only for firm matches. Rows give clone size only sometimes, using once, few, many, or a class for an expanded clone.

abundance: few
j_gene: TRBJ1-6
v_gene: TRBV5-1
d_gene: NA
CDR3aa: CASSLHQVPNSPLHF
CDR3nt: TGCGCCAGCAGCTTGCACCAGGTTCCCAATTCACCCCTCCACTTT

abundance: NA
j_gene: TRBJ2-7
v_gene: TRBV3-1
d_gene: NA
CDR3aa: CASSRIGAEQYF
CDR3nt: TGTGCCAGCAGCCGGATCGGGGCGGAGCAGTACTTC

abundance: few
j_gene: TRBJ2-1
v_gene: TRBV20-1
d_gene: TRBD2
CDR3aa: CSAPAGASSYNEQFF
CDR3nt: TGCAGTGCTCCAGCGGGAGCATCATCCTACAATGAGCAGTTCTTC

abundance: many
j_gene: TRBJ1-1
v_gene: TRBV25-1
d_gene: NA
CDR3aa: CASSEAGHQNTEAFF
CDR3nt: TGTGCCAGCAGTGAGGCGGGACACCAGAACACTGAAGCTTTCTTT

abundance: few
j_gene: TRBJ2-5
v_gene: TRBV29-1
d_gene: NA
CDR3aa: CSVWIQETQYF
CDR3nt: TGCAGCGTTTGGATCCAAGAGACCCAGTACTTC

abundance: NA
j_gene: TRBJ1-1
v_gene: TRBV18
d_gene: TRBD1
CDR3aa: CASCEGARTEAFF
CDR3nt: TGTGCCAGCTGCGAGGGGGCGCGAACTGAAGCTTTCTTT

abundance: NA
j_gene: TRBJ2-7
v_gene: TRBV5-6
d_gene: TRBD2
CDR3aa: CASSLGTSGSEQYF
CDR3nt: TGTGCCAGCAGCTTGGGGACTAGCGGATCCGAGCAGTACTTC

abundance: few
j_gene: TRBJ2-3
v_gene: TRBV7-9
d_gene: NA
CDR3aa: CASSPGDRTDTQYF
CDR3nt: TGTGCCAGCAGCCCAGGGGACCGCACAGATACGCAGTATTTT

abundance: NA
j_gene: TRBJ2-3
v_gene: TRBV20-1
d_gene: NA
CDR3aa: CSARDPLARGTDTQYF
CDR3nt: TGCAGTGCTAGAGATCCGCTGGCTCGAGGCACAGATACGCAGTATTTT

abundance: many
j_gene: TRBJ1-1
v_gene: TRBV18
d_gene: TRBD1
CDR3aa: CASSSPGQGVTEAFF
CDR3nt: TGTGCCAGCTCATCTCCGGGACAGGGTGTCACTGAAGCTTTCTTT

abundance: NA
j_gene: TRBJ2-7
v_gene: TRBV24-1
d_gene: TRBD2
CDR3aa: CATSDLVSGVYEQYF
CDR3nt: TGTGCCACCAGTGATTTAGTTAGCGGGGTCTACGAGCAGTACTTC

abundance: many
j_gene: TRBJ2-7
v_gene: TRBV19
d_gene: TRBD1
CDR3aa: CASSRRGTGTYEQYF
CDR3nt: TGTGCCAGTAGTCGGCGGGGGACAGGGACCTACGAGCAGTACTTC

abundance: few
j_gene: TRBJ2-1
v_gene: TRBV15
d_gene: NA
CDR3aa: CATSRRAGYNEQFF
CDR3nt: TGTGCCACCAGCAGACGCGCGGGCTACAATGAGCAGTTCTTC

abundance: many
j_gene: TRBJ2-2
v_gene: TRBV12-3/TRBV12-4
d_gene: NA
CDR3aa: CASSSGGPLGETGELFF
CDR3nt: TGTGCCAGCAGTTCCGGGGGGCCCCTCGGGGAGACCGGGGAGCTGTTTTTT

abundance: few
j_gene: TRBJ2-5
v_gene: TRBV18
d_gene: NA
CDR3aa: CASLSAQETQYF
CDR3nt: TGTGCCAGCTTGTCTGCCCAAGAGACCCAGTACTTC

abundance: once
j_gene: TRBJ1-1
v_gene: TRBV18
d_gene: NA
CDR3aa: CASSADRNTEAFF
CDR3nt: TGTGCCAGCTCAGCGGACAGGAACACTGAAGCTTTCTTT

abundance: few
j_gene: TRBJ1-1
v_gene: TRBV5-6
d_gene: NA
CDR3aa: CASSLGHSEAFF
CDR3nt: TGTGCCAGCAGCTTGGGCCATTCTGAAGCTTTCTTT